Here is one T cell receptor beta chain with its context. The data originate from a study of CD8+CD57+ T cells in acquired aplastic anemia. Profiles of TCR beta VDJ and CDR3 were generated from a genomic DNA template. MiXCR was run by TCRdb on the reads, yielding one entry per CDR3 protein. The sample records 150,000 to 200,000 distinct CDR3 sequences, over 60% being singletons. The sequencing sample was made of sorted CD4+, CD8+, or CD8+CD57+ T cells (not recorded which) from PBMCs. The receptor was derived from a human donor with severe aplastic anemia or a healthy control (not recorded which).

CDR3: CSVDRGRGLGYGYTF. CDR3 nucleotide sequence: TGCAGCGTTGACAGGGGACGGGGGTTAGGATATGGCTACACCTTC. This chain connects TRBV29-1 to TRBJ1-2; maybe TRBD1 (6 bases). CDR3 length: 15 residues. Between the trimmed V and J ends, which lost 3 bases and 5 bases, there was a span of 19 bases. Germline CDR1 SQVTM, CDR2 ANQGSEA.